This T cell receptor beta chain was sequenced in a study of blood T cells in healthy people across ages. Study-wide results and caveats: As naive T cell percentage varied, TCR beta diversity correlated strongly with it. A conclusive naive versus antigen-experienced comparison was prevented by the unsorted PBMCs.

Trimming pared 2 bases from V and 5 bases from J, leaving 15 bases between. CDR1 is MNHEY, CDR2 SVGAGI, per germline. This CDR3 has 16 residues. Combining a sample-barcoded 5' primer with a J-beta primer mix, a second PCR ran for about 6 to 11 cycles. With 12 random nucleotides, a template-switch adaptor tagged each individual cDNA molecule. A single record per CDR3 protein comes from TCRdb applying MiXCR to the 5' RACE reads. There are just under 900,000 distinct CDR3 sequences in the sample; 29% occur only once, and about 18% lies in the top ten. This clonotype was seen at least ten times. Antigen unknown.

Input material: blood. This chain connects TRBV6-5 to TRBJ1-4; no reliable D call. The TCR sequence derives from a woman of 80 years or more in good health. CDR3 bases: TGTGCCAGCAGTTACGATATGGGCAGCCCGAATGAAAAACTGTTTTTT. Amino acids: CASSYDMGSPNEKLFF.